A single sample gave rise to the 17 T cell receptor beta chains below, sequenced in a study of post-analysis software for immune sequencing data. Overall study results and limits: Included in a set of a handful of TRBV segments more frequent in patients than controls were TRBV5-6, TRBV5-1 and TRBV20-1.

Tagging with unique molecular identifiers was a feature of the TCR beta cDNA libraries. MiXCR, run by TCRdb on the PCR reads, gives a single entry per CDR3 protein. The sample contains 650,000 to 900,000 distinct CDR3 sequences, 46% of which appear only once. The antigens these receptors bind are not known. The sample comprised blood. All receptors come from a girl under 18 with multiple sclerosis.

This chain uses TRBV6-2 or TRBV6-3 with TRBJ2-5; the D gene is possibly TRBD2 (6 bases). The CDR3 is made up of 14 amino acids. V shed 6 bases and J shed 11 bases, with 22 bases lying between them. From germline, CDR1 is MNHEY and CDR2 SVGEGT. As DNA, the CDR3 is TGTGCCAGCAGGCTAGCGCTAGCGAACGATGAGCAGTACTTC. Protein sequence: CASRLALANDEQYF.

This clonotype appeared many times. Written as DNA, the CDR3 is TGCAGCGTTGGGACGGGGTCTAACTATGGCTACACCTTC. Amino acids: CSVGTGSNYGYTF. This chain joins TRBV29-1 and TRBJ1-2; the D is unclear. V lost 4 bases and J 0 bases, leaving 9 bases between the germline ends. The germline V gene encodes CDR1 SQVTM and CDR2 ANQGSEA. The CDR3 loop spans 13 amino acids.

The V call is TRBV29-1, the J call TRBJ2-1; 9 positions match TRBD2. In germline, CDR1 is SQVTM, CDR2 ANQGSEA. The junction had 20 bases not matched to a gene; V was cut back by 6 bases and J by 5 bases. The CDR3 covers 18 residues. Here the CDR3 reads CSVARPLAGKVGDNEQFF. Written as DNA, the CDR3 is TGCAGCGTCGCGAGGCCCCTAGCGGGGAAGGTCGGTGACAATGAGCAGTTCTTC.

This clonotype has only a few counts. This rearrangement joins TRBV20-1 to TRBJ2-7; 9 nucleotides align to TRBD2. The CDR3 loop spans 14 amino acids. CDR1 DFQATT and CDR2 SNEGSKA come from the germline V gene (reference sequence). The V gene end was trimmed by 3 bases and the J gene end by 6 bases; junction bases not matched to a gene: 9. The CDR3 region is CSASGGRAEGEQYF. CDR3 DNA sequence: TGCAGTGCTAGTGGCGGGAGGGCCGAGGGCGAGCAGTACTTC.

CDR3 in amino acids: CSARTGTQYF. The CDR3 DNA reads as TGCAGCGCCCGGACAGGGACGCAGTATTTT. The rearrangement links TRBV29-1 to TRBJ2-3; 8 bases map to TRBD1. Germline V gene sequence: CDR1 SQVTM, CDR2 ANQGSEA. The V segment lost 7 bases and the J segment 9 bases; nucleotides outside the gene matches: 3. CDR3 length: 10 residues.

V gene TRBV20-1 combines with J gene TRBJ2-5; 7 positions match TRBD1. V shed 7 bases, J shed 2 bases, and the junction held 10 bases outside the gene matches. The germline gives CDR1 DFQATT, CDR2 SNEGSKA (reference sequence). The CDR3 is 14 amino acids. The CDR3 DNA reads as TGCAGTGTCCGACCCCCAGGGGGACAAGAGACCCAGTACTTC. This codes for CSVRPPGGQETQYF.

This clonotype was counted only a few times. The V call is TRBV7-9, the J call TRBJ2-4, with 7 bases lining up with TRBD1. The assigned J gene may be wrong: the sequence end matches TRBJ2-7 better. Germline V lookup: CDR1 SEHNR, CDR2 FQNEAQ (reference sequence). The CDR3 runs to 14 residues. The CDR3 loop reads CASSSYDRVDEQYF. For the CDR3, the DNA is TGTGCCAGCAGCTCATACGACAGGGTGGACGAGCAGTACTTC.

The rearrangement uses TRBV6-6 and TRBJ2-1; TRBD2 might be the D (5 bases). CDR3 length: 14 amino acids. The V gene's germline CDR1 is MNHNY and CDR2 SVGAGI (reference sequence). V dropped 6 bases and J dropped 7 bases, with 16 bases sitting between them. As DNA, the CDR3 is TGTGCCAGCAGCCTCCCGGGGTCTACGAATGAGCAGTTCTTC. This codes for CASSLPGSTNEQFF.

The J gene is TRBJ2-4, the V gene TRBV9, with 8 positions matching TRBD2. Germline V gene data show CDR1 as SGDLS and CDR2 as YYNGEE. The CDR3 extends over 14 amino acids. V lost 5 bases to trimming and J lost 13 bases; unmatched junction nucleotides: 14. Here the CDR3 reads CASSHSGSEYEQYF. The CDR3, as DNA: TGTGCCAGCAGTCACAGCGGGAGTGAATATGAGCAGTACTTC.

The rearrangement links TRBV12-3 or TRBV12-4 to TRBJ1-1; D not certain. This CDR3 has 13 residues. V shed 10 bases and J shed 1 base, with 13 bases lying between them. The CDR3 sequence: CATAGGPNTEAFF. CDR3 in DNA: TGTGCCACAGCAGGTGGCCCGAACACTGAAGCTTTCTTT.

This clonotype was seen a handful of times. This chain links TRBV30 with TRBJ1-2; the D is unclear. CDR1 is GTSNPN and CDR2 is SVGIG in the germline V gene (reference sequence). V shed 4 bases and J shed 6 bases, with 6 bases lying between them. The CDR3 extends over 10 amino acids. CDR3 DNA sequence: TGTGCCTGGAACTATGATGGCTACACCTTC. Translated, it gives CAWNYDGYTF.

The V gene is TRBV30, the J gene TRBJ1-1; 10 nucleotides agree with TRBD1. Losses at the gene ends were 3 bases for V and 4 bases for J; bases not matched to a gene: 5. Germline V gives CDR1 GTSNPN, CDR2 SVGIG (reference sequence). The CDR3 length is 14 residues. The chain's CDR3 is CAWRHDRGLTEAFF. CDR3 DNA: TGTGCCTGGAGGCACGACAGGGGGCTCACTGAAGCTTTCTTT.

V usage is TRBV7-9 and J usage is TRBJ2-1, with 9 positions matching TRBD2. Matching the DNA end better, TRBJ2-7 makes the J call doubtful. This CDR3 contains 15 residues. The V gene's germline CDR1 is SEHNR and CDR2 FQNEAQ (reference sequence). The CDR3 DNA sequence: TGTGCCAGCAGCCCTAGCGGGAAGAACTACAATGAGCAGTACTTC. Residues: CASSPSGKNYNEQYF.

This clonotype was observed a few times. Here the CDR3 DNA reads TGCGCCAGCGCGACAGGTCATAATTCACCCCTCCACTTT. It specifies CASATGHNSPLHF. The chain couples TRBV5-1 to TRBJ1-6; possible D gene TRBD1, 6 bases. The ends were cut back, 7 bases at V and 5 bases at J, with 10 bases in the middle. The CDR3 length is 13 residues. CDR1 is SGHRS and CDR2 is YFSETQ in the germline V gene.

This clonotype was seen once. The J gene is TRBJ1-4, the V gene TRBV4-3, with no clear D. This CDR3 has 12 amino acids. Germline assignment: CDR1 LGHNA and CDR2 YSLEER. V was cut by 0 bases and J by 10 bases, with 6 bases left in between. The CDR3 DNA reads as TGCGCCAGCAGCCAAGATGGTCGAAAACTGTTTTTT. Residues: CASSQDGRKLFF.

This clonotype was counted only a few times. The V call is TRBV12-3 or TRBV12-4, the J call TRBJ1-1; possibly TRBD1 for D (5 bases). The CDR3 extends over 14 amino acids. V was shortened by 6 bases and J by 3 bases, with 14 bases between the two germline ends. CDR3 nucleotide sequence: TGTGCCAGCAGCCGTTATGGGGGGGACACTGAAGCTTTCTTT. Translating gives CASSRYGGDTEAFF.

This chain joins TRBV7-6 and TRBJ2-4; 12 bases are a match to TRBD2. The DNA end is more similar to TRBJ2-7, so the J call may be wrong. The CDR3 covers 14 residues. Germline V gene lookup returns CDR1 SGHVS and CDR2 FNYEAQ. The CDR3 sequence is CASSPSGRDSEQYF. CDR3 DNA: TGTGCCAGCAGCCCTAGCGGGAGGGATTCCGAGCAGTACTTC.